One and the same sample provided the 4 T cell receptor beta chains below, sequenced in a study of blood T cell repertoires in COVID-19. Clones were sequenced by immunoSEQ multiplex PCR, and TCRdb holds only the in-frame ones, with some missing. This repertoire shows over 100,000 clones, about 91% found once; its top ten account for about 9.3%. Sample: peripheral blood. Receptors originate from a man aged 50 to 60 with acute or convalescent COVID-19.

The rearrangement joins TRBV28 to TRBJ2-7, with 8 bases that match TRBD2. The CDR3 has 13 amino acids. Per germline, CDR1 MDHEN and CDR2 SYDVKM. The junction had 5 bases not matched to a gene; V was cut back by 8 bases and J by 2 bases. CDR3 nucleotide sequence: TGTGCCAGCCTCAGCGGGAGTGCCTACGAGCAGTACTTC. This gives the protein CASLSGSAYEQYF.

The rearrangement links TRBV11-3 to TRBJ1-1, with D perhaps TRBD1 (5 bases). Between the trimmed V and J ends, which lost 5 bases and 4 bases, there was a span of 11 bases. This CDR3 has 13 residues. The germline gives CDR1 SGHNT, CDR2 YENEEA. DNA for the CDR3: TGTGCCAGCAGCCTAGGGGAGGCCACTGAAGCTTTCTTT. Translating gives CASSLGEATEAFF.

CDR3 coding DNA: TGTGCCAGCAGCTTCTCCGGGACAGCATTCGCCGGGGAGCTGTTTTTT. It encodes CASSFSGTAFAGELFF. V usage is TRBV7-6 and J usage is TRBJ2-2; 7 nucleotides align to TRBD1. In germline, CDR1 is SGHVS, CDR2 FNYEAQ. This CDR3 is 16 amino acids long. The J segment lost 6 bases and the V segment lost 3 bases, leaving 10 bases of the junction unmatched.

V usage is TRBV7-9 and J usage is TRBJ2-1; 8 bases agree with TRBD2. This CDR3 is built from 15 residues. With V trimmed by 9 bases and J by 7 bases, 14 bases remained unmatched. CDR1 is SEHNR, CDR2 FQNEAQ, per germline (reference sequence). CDR3 in amino acids: CASRAGASSWNEQFF. CDR3 bases: TGTGCCAGTAGAGCGGGGGCTTCGTCATGGAATGAGCAGTTCTTC.